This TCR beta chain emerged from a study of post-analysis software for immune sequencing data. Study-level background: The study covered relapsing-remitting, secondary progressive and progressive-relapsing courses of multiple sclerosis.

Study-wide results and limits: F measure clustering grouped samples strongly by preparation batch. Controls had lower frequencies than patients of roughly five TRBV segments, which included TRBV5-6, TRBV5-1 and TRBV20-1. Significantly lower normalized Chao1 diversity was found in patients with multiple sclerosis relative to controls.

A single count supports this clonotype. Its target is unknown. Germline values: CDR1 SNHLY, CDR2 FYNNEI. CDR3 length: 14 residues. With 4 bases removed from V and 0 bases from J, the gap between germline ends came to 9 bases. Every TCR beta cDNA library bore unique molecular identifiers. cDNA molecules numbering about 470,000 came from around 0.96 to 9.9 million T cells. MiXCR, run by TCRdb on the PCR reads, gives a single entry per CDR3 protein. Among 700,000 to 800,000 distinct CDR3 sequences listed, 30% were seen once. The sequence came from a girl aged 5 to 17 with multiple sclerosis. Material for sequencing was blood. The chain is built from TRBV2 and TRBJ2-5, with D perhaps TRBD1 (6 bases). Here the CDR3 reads CASSGQGYQETQYF. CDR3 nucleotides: TGTGCCAGCAGTGGTCAGGGGTACCAAGAGACCCAGTACTTC.